The 29 T cell receptor beta chains below all came from one sample that was sequenced in a study of cytomegalovirus exposure and HLA in healthy donors. Primers included in the PCR were 60 Vbeta and 13 Jbeta primers. The table came from immunoSEQ multiplex PCR; TCRdb's copy has only in-frame clones and leaves some out. Among approximately 290,000 clones listed, over 70% were seen once. Sequencing was carried out using PBMCs. The source of these receptors is a girl aged 2 to 9 in good health and CMV-seronegative.

This clone has a single count. This chain links TRBV11-2 with TRBJ2-3; unclear D gene. The CDR3 has 16 residues. V dropped 5 bases and J dropped 0 bases, with 15 bases sitting between them. CDR1 is SGHAT and CDR2 is FQNNGV in the germline V gene. The CDR3 loop is CASSPHLRSSTDTQYF. DNA for the CDR3: TGTGCCAGCAGCCCCCATTTGCGCTCTAGCACAGATACGCAGTATTTT.

This chain joins TRBV9 and TRBJ2-1; 15 bases line up with TRBD2. This CDR3 is 18 amino acids long. Trimming cost V 3 bases and J 0 bases; bases outside gene matches: 4. The germline V gene has CDR1 SGDLS and CDR2 YYNGEE. Here the CDR3 reads CASSGTSGGVSSYNEQFF. As DNA, the CDR3 is TGTGCCAGCAGCGGGACTAGCGGGGGGGTAAGCTCCTACAATGAGCAGTTCTTC.

This chain uses TRBV7-2 with TRBJ2-7; 8 nucleotides align to TRBD2. CDR1 and CDR2 (germline): SGHTA, FQGNSA. The CDR3 consists of 15 residues. V was pared by 0 bases and J by 1 base, with 2 bases of the junction left unmatched. In nucleotides, the CDR3 is TGTGCCAGCAGCTTAGCGGGGACTAGATCCTACGAGCAGTACTTC. Translation: CASSLAGTRSYEQYF.

V usage is TRBV29-1 and J usage is TRBJ2-2, with no clear D. Germline values: CDR1 SQVTM, CDR2 ANQGSEA. V was cut by 4 bases and J by 0 bases, with 9 bases left in between. This CDR3 spans 14 amino acids. The CDR3: CSVGLLANTGELFF. Here the CDR3 DNA reads TGCAGCGTTGGACTTCTCGCGAACACCGGGGAGCTGTTTTTT.

The chain combines TRBV7-8 with TRBJ1-2, with D maybe TRBD1 (5 bases). Deletions cut 3 bases from V and 2 bases from J, with 13 bases between. Germline V gene sequence: CDR1 SGHVS, CDR2 FQNEAQ. This CDR3 has 15 residues. CDR3 DNA sequence: TGTGCCAGCAGCTTTCGGATTACAGGCAACTATGGCTACACCTTC. It yields the protein CASSFRITGNYGYTF.

This sequence joins TRBV28 and TRBJ2-2, with 8 bases that match TRBD2. Per the germline V gene, CDR1 is MDHEN and CDR2 is SYDVKM. The CDR3 sequence is 15 residues long. V shed 5 bases and J 4 bases; nucleotides not matched to a gene: 6. In nucleotides, the CDR3 is TGTGCCAGCAGTCCCGGGGGGGCCAGCACCGGGGAGCTGTTTTTT. Protein product: CASSPGGASTGELFF. The complete variable domain, with remaining parts taken from reference TRBV28 and TRBJ2-2, reads DVKVTQSSRYLVKRTGEKVFLECVQDMDHENMFWYRQDPGLGLRLIYFSYDVKMKEKGDIPEGYSVSREKKERFSLILESASTNQTSMYLCASSPGGASTGELFFGEGSRLTVL.

This clone has just a few counts. The chain employs TRBV9 and TRBJ2-1; TRBD2 matches at 9 bases. With 0 bases clipped from V and 3 bases from J, the junction kept 1 base outside the gene matches. The CDR3 covers 15 residues. The germline V gene has CDR1 SGDLS and CDR2 YYNGEE. The CDR3 nucleotides read TGTGCCAGCAGCGTAGTAGCGGGGGACTACAATGAGCAGTTCTTC. This translates into CASSVVAGDYNEQFF.

The CDR3 spells CASSPRTSATYEQYF. The CDR3 DNA reads TGTGCCAGCTCACCTCGGACTAGCGCTACCTACGAGCAGTACTTC. V usage is TRBV18 and J usage is TRBJ2-7; 9 nucleotides match TRBD2. V shed 3 bases and J 2 bases; nucleotides not matched to a gene: 5. The CDR3 contains 15 residues. Germline CDR1 and CDR2: KGHSH and LQKENI.

V gene TRBV28 combines with J gene TRBJ2-7, with 10 positions matching TRBD1. Losses at the gene ends were 3 bases for V and 0 bases for J; bases not matched to a gene: 8. CDR1 is MDHEN, CDR2 SYDVKM, per germline. The CDR3 loop spans 17 amino acids. CDR3 DNA sequence: TGTGCCAGCAGTTTTATAGTCGGACAGGGGGTCTCCTACGAGCAGTACTTC. This gives the protein CASSFIVGQGVSYEQYF.

The J gene is TRBJ1-2, the V gene TRBV7-2, with unresolved D. Germline lookup yields CDR1 SGHTA and CDR2 FQGNSA. This CDR3 has 13 amino acids. Trimming stripped 5 bases from V and 5 bases from J, with 12 bases between. CDR3 loop: CASSPTFLYGYTF. The CDR3 DNA reads TGTGCCAGCAGCCCTACCTTCTTGTATGGCTACACCTTC.

The rearrangement links TRBV11-2 to TRBJ1-5, with 10 bases matching TRBD1. V shed 5 bases and J 5 bases; nucleotides not matched to a gene: 6. Looked up from germline, CDR1 is SGHAT and CDR2 is FQNNGV. The CDR3 consists of 15 residues. In nucleotides, the CDR3 is TGTGCCAGCAGCCTGGGACAGGGGTTGGATCAGCCCCAGCATTTT. Protein product: CASSLGQGLDQPQHF.

V usage is TRBV10-1 and J usage is TRBJ2-3; possible D gene TRBD1, 5 bases. V lost 10 bases to trimming and J lost 3 bases, with 14 bases between them. Germline-derived CDR1 and CDR2 are WNHNN and SYGVQD (reference sequence). The CDR3 runs to 13 residues. CDR3 sequence (DNA): TGCGCCACCGGATCAGGGTTTACAGATACGCAGTATTTT. Residues: CATGSGFTDTQYF.

This CDR3 reads CASSQQGFNEKLFF. For the CDR3, the DNA is TGTGCCAGCAGCCAACAGGGGTTTAATGAAAAACTGTTTTTT. V is TRBV28 and J is TRBJ1-4, with 7 bases identical to TRBD1. The CDR3 sequence is 14 residues long. The V gene's germline CDR1 is MDHEN and CDR2 SYDVKM. V was pared by 6 bases and J by 4 bases, with 5 bases of the junction left unmatched.

This chain connects TRBV9 to TRBJ1-1; D is unclear. This CDR3 contains 13 residues. Trimming took off 3 bases at V and 3 bases at J, with 9 bases between the two ends. CDR1 is SGDLS, CDR2 YYNGEE, per germline. CDR3 nucleotides: TGTGCCAGCAGCGATGCACTCGACACTGAAGCTTTCTTT. Encoded protein: CASSDALDTEAFF.

The chain employs TRBV4-2 and TRBJ2-5, with 12 bases fitting TRBD2. The CDR3 covers 16 residues. CDR1 and CDR2 from the germline V gene are LGHNA and YNFKEQ. V lost 5 bases and J lost 4; bases outside the gene matches: 8. CDR3 coding DNA: TGTGCCAGCAGCGCCTGGCTAGCGGGGGGGACAGAGACCCAGTACTTC. This gives the protein CASSAWLAGGTETQYF.

This chain connects TRBV29-1 to TRBJ2-5; 9 nucleotides agree with TRBD2. Per germline, CDR1 SQVTM and CDR2 ANQGSEA. The CDR3 length is 15 residues. V dropped 4 bases and J dropped 5; count of bases not matched to a gene: 11. CDR3 loop: CSVAPGGGAPETQYF. The CDR3 DNA is TGCAGCGTTGCCCCGGGCGGGGGGGCCCCGGAGACCCAGTACTTC.

J is TRBJ2-2 and V is TRBV18, with TRBD1 matching 9 bases. This CDR3 has 15 amino acids. The J segment lost 7 bases and the V segment lost 2 bases, leaving 5 bases of the junction unmatched. Germline CDR1 and CDR2: KGHSH and LQKENI. Written as DNA, the CDR3 is TGTGCCAGCTCACCAGGGACAGGGACCTACGGGGAGCTGTTTTTT. It translates to CASSPGTGTYGELFF. Filled out from reference TRBV18 and TRBJ2-2, the complete variable domain reads NAGVMQNPRHLVRRRGQEARLRCSPMKGHSHVYWYRQLPEEGLKFMVYLQKENIIDESGMPKERFSAEFPKEGPSILRIQQVVRGDSAAYFCASSPGTGTYGELFFGEGSRLTVL.

The genes are TRBV9 and TRBJ2-2, with 10 positions matching TRBD2. There are 18 residues in the CDR3. Trimming took 0 bases from V and 3 from J; bases not matched to a gene: 8. In germline, CDR1 is SGDLS, CDR2 YYNGEE. The CDR3 nucleotides read TGTGCCAGCAGCGTAGCCGGGAGCGGGGGGGCACACACCGGGGAGCTGTTTTTT. Translating gives CASSVAGSGGAHTGELFF.

This clone has a single count. This CDR3 reads CAVGGGRQGYNYGYTF. The CDR3 coding sequence is TGTGCCGTTGGCGGGGGCAGGCAGGGGTACAACTATGGCTACACCTTC. The J gene is TRBJ1-2, the V gene TRBV10-3; D is possibly TRBD1 (6 bases). The CDR3 extends over 16 amino acids. Germline CDR1 is ENHRY and CDR2 is SYGVKD. V shed 11 bases and J shed 2 bases, with 24 bases lying between them.

V and J are TRBV18 and TRBJ2-7, with 10 bases identical to TRBD1. V trimming: 6 bases; J trimming: 5 bases; junction bases outside the gene matches: 4. This CDR3 contains 13 residues. The germline V gene has CDR1 KGHSH and CDR2 LQKENI. The CDR3 spells CASSEGTGDEQYF. The CDR3 bases are TGTGCCAGCTCGGAAGGGACAGGGGACGAGCAGTACTTC.

The chain is built from TRBV6-5 and TRBJ1-1; TRBD1 might be the D (5 bases). This CDR3 region has 15 residues. The V gene lost 0 bases and the J gene lost 0 bases, with 8 bases spanning the gap. CDR1 and CDR2 from the germline V gene are MNHEY and SVGAGI. CDR3 protein: CASSYSGGMNTEAFF. The CDR3 region has the DNA TGTGCCAGCAGTTACTCGGGGGGGATGAACACTGAAGCTTTCTTT.

The genes are TRBV29-1 and TRBJ1-1; D perhaps matches TRBD1 (5 bases). Trimming left V 5 bases short and J 7 bases short, with 17 bases between. Germline CDR1 SQVTM, CDR2 ANQGSEA. The CDR3 is made up of 13 amino acids. The CDR3 DNA sequence: TGCAGCGTTACAGGAAAGCATCGAGTTGAAGCTTTCTTT. This gives the protein CSVTGKHRVEAFF.

The rearrangement links TRBV6-1 to TRBJ1-5; no clear D. CDR1 MNHNS and CDR2 SASEGT come from the germline V gene. The CDR3 extends over 14 amino acids. Trimming pared 2 bases from V and 7 bases from J, leaving 12 bases between. The CDR3 DNA is TGTGCCAGCAGTGAATCCGGGTACGGCCAGCCCCAGCATTTT. It is translated as CASSESGYGQPQHF.

V and J are TRBV6-5 and TRBJ2-1; the D is unclear. CDR3 size: 10 residues. Trimming left V 3 bases short and J 11 bases short, with 5 bases between. Germline CDR1 reads MNHEY; CDR2 reads SVGAGI. DNA for the CDR3: TGTGCCAGCAGTTATCCAAAGCAGTTCTTC. Protein: CASSYPKQFF.

This CDR3 reads CASSPGQNTGELFF. The DNA of the CDR3 is TGCGCCAGCAGCCCGGGACAGAACACCGGGGAGCTGTTTTTT. The chain recombines TRBV4-1 with TRBJ2-2; D possibly corresponds to TRBD1 (6 bases). CDR1 is MGHRA and CDR2 is YSYEKL in the germline V gene. The length of the CDR3 is 14 residues. V lost 4 bases and J lost 1, with 7 bases in between.

This clone was recorded once. J is TRBJ1-5 and V is TRBV18; TRBD1 matches 7 bases. CDR3 length equals 15 residues. V shed 2 bases, J shed 4 bases, and the junction held 5 bases outside the gene matches. The germline V gene has CDR1 KGHSH and CDR2 LQKENI. CDR3 nucleotides: TGTGCCAGCTCACCAACAGGGGTAGGAAATCAGCCCCAGCATTTT. Protein product: CASSPTGVGNQPQHF.

The V call is TRBV5-1, the J call TRBJ2-2; TRBD1 matches 7 bases. In germline, CDR1 is SGHRS, CDR2 YFSETQ. Germline trimming cut 4 bases from V and 6 bases from J; bases unmatched to any gene: 9. The CDR3 spans 15 residues. CDR3 protein: CASSLTTGSPGELFF. CDR3 sequence (DNA): TGCGCCAGCAGCCTGACGACAGGGTCCCCCGGGGAGCTGTTTTTT.

This clone has more than one count but fewer than ten. The rearrangement uses TRBV4-2 and TRBJ2-4; D perhaps matches TRBD1 (6 bases). CDR3 length: 15 residues. Looked up from germline, CDR1 is LGHNA and CDR2 is YNFKEQ. V lost 4 bases and J 6 bases, leaving 16 bases between the germline ends. CDR3 region: CASSPNRDGGNIQYF. The CDR3 nucleotides are TGTGCCAGCAGCCCCAACAGGGATGGGGGAAACATTCAGTACTTC.

The chain has TRBV6-6 and TRBJ1-2; 8 bases map to TRBD1. CDR1 is MNHNY, CDR2 SVGAGI, per germline (reference sequence). This CDR3 has 12 amino acids. V lost 10 bases and J lost 4; bases outside the gene matches: 5. CDR3 sequence: CATGGSIYGYTF. The CDR3 DNA sequence: TGTGCCACAGGGGGCTCGATCTATGGCTACACCTTC.